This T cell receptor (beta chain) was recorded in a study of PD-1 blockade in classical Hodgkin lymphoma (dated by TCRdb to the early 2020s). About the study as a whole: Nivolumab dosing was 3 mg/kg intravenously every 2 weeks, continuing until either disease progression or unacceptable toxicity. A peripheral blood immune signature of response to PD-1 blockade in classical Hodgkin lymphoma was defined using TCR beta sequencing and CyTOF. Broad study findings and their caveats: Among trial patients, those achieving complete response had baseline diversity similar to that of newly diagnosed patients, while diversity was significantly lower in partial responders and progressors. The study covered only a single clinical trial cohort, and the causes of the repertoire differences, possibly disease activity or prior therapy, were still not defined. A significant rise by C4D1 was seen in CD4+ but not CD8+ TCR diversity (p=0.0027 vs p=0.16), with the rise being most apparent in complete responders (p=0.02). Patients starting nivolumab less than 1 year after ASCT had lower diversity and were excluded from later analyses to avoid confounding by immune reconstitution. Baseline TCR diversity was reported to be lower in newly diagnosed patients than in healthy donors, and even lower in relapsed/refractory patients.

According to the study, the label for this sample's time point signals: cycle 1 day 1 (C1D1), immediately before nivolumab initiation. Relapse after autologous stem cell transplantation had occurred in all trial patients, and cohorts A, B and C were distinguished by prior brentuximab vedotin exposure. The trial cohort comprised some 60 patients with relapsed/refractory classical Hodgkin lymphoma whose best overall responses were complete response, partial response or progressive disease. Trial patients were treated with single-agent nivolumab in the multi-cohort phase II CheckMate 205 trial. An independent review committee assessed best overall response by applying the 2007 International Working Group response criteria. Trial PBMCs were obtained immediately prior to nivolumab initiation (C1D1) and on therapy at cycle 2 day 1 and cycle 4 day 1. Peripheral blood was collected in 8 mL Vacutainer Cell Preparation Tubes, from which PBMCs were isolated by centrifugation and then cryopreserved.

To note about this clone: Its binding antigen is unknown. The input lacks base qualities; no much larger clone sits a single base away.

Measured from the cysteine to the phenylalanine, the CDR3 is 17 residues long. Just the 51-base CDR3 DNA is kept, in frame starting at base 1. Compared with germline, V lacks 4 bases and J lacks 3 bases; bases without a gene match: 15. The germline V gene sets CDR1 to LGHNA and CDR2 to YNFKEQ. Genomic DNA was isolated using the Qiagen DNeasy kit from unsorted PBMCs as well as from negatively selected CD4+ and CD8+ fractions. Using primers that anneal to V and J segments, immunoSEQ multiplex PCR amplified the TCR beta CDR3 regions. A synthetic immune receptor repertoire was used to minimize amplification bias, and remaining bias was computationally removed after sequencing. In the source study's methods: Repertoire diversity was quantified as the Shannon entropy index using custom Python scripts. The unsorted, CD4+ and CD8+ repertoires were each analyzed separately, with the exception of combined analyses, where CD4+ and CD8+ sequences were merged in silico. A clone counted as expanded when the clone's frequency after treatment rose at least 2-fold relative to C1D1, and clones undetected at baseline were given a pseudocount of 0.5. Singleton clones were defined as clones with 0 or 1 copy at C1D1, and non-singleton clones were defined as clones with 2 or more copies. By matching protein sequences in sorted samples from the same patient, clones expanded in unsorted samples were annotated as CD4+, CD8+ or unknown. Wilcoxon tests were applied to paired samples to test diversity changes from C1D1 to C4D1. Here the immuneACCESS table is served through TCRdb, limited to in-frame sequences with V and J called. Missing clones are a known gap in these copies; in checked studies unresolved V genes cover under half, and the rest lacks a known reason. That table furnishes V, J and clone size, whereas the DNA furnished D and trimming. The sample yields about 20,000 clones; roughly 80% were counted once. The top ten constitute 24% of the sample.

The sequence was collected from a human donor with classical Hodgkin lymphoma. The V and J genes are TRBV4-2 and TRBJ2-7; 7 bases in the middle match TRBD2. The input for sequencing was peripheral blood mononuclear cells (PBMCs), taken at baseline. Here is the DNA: TGTGCCAGCAGCCGAGAGGGAGGGCCCACGCCTATCTACGAGCAGTACTTC. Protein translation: CASSREGGPTPIYEQYF.